This TCR beta chain originates from a study of T cell responses to AZD1222 COVID-19 vaccine. Study-wide points: The donor group comprised mostly white British people and more females; the analysis possibly underestimated clonal diversity.

Germline V gives CDR1 SGHDT, CDR2 YYEEEE. The ends lost 2 bases at V and 4 bases at J; junction bases unmatched: 2. The CDR3 has 14 amino acids. On this clone: The antigen remains unidentified.

The protocol was immunoSEQ multiplex PCR, while the TCRdb copy is restricted to in-frame clones and leaves out a portion. The table has around 76,000 clones, about 85% seen once; the top ten hold around an eighth. The V gene is TRBV5-6, the J gene TRBJ1-3, with 8 bases aligning to TRBD1. The sample consisted of peripheral blood, taken on day 0 of AZD1222 vaccination. The clonotype was recovered from an adult in good health. Here the CDR3 DNA reads TGTGCCAGCAGCTTACGGGACAGGGGAAACACCATATATTTT. Protein sequence: CASSLRDRGNTIYF.